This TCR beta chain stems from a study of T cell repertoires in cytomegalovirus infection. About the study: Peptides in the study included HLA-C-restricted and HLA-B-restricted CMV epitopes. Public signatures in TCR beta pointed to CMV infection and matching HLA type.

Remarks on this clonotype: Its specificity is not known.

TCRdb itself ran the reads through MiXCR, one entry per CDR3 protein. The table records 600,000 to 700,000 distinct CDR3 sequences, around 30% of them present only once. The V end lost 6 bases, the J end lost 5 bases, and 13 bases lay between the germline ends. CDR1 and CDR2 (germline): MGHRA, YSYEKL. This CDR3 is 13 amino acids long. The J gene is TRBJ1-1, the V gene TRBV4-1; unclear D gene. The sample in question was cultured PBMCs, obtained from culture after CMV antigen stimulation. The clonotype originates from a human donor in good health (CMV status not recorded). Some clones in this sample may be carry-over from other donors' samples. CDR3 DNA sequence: TGCGCCAGCAGAGGAGCCGGTAGGACTGAAGCTTTCTTT. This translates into CASRGAGRTEAFF.